This TCR beta chain was identified during a study of blood T cell repertoires in COVID-19. Study background: T cells, B-cell-depleted T cells, or PBMCs supplied cDNA or gDNA.

V lost 4 bases and J 0 bases, leaving 13 bases between the germline ends. Germline V CDR1 and CDR2: SGHAT, FQNNGV. This CDR3 region has 15 residues. Original methodology: Reference gene primer amplification gave estimated nucleated cell counts. Produced via immunoSEQ multiplex PCR; TCRdb's table is partial and in-frame only. The D gene and trimming were derived from the DNA, and the V and J assignments and clone size from that table. The table includes roughly 120,000 clones, about 90% detected once. This clonotype was sampled from a human donor in a cohort sampled during active COVID-19. This rearrangement joins TRBV11-2 to TRBJ2-7; D ambiguous. The sample was peripheral blood. CDR3 region: CASSSLRDNSYEQYF. The CDR3 nucleotides are TGTGCCAGCAGCTCTTTGCGAGACAACTCCTACGAGCAGTACTTC.